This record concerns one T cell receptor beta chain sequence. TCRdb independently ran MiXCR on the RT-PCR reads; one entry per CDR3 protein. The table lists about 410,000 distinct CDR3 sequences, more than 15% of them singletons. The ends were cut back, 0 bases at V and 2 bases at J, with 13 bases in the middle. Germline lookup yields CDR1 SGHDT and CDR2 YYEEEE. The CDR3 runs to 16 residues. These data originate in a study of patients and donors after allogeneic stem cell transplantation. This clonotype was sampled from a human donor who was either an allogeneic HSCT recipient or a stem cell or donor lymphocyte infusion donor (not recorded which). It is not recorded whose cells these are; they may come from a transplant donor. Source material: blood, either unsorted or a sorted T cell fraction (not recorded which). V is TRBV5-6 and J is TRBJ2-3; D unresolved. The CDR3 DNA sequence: TGTGCCAGCAGCTTGGTAGTGACTCCCTCCACAGATACGCAGTATTTT. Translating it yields CASSLVVTPSTDTQYF.